The 22 T cell receptor beta chains given below trace back to one sample, sequenced in a study of blood T cell repertoires in COVID-19. Produced via immunoSEQ multiplex PCR; TCRdb's table is partial and in-frame only. The sample holds 60,000 to 80,000 clones, roughly 80% seen once. The sample taken for sequencing was PBMCs or T cells enriched from blood (not recorded which). The receptor set was obtained from a woman aged 40 to 49 with acute COVID-19.

Here the CDR3 reads CASTQIVRQGHSNQPQHF. Written as DNA, the CDR3 is TGCGCCAGTACCCAAATTGTAAGACAGGGCCATAGCAATCAGCCCCAGCATTTT. V is TRBV23-1 and J is TRBJ1-5; 7 positions agree with TRBD1. TRBV23-1 is an ORF, and what it does is uncertain. V lost 9 bases to trimming and J lost 0 bases; unmatched junction nucleotides: 17. CDR3 size: 18 residues.

This chain uses TRBV7-2 with TRBJ1-5; 7 bases match TRBD1. Germline lookup yields CDR1 SGHTA and CDR2 FQGNSA. V lost 1 base and J lost 2; bases outside the gene matches: 2. This CDR3 has 15 residues. CDR3 sequence: CASSLDRGGNQPQHF. CDR3 nucleotides: TGTGCCAGCAGCTTAGACAGGGGTGGCAATCAGCCCCAGCATTTT.

The chain combines TRBV28 with TRBJ1-2; D call uncertain. This CDR3 has 11 amino acids. V was clipped by 4 bases and J by 8 bases, with 8 bases between them. From germline, CDR1 is MDHEN and CDR2 SYDVKM. The CDR3 region is CASSYQSGYTF. The DNA for the CDR3 is TGTGCCAGCAGTTACCAGTCGGGCTACACCTTC.

V usage is TRBV5-6 and J usage is TRBJ1-5; D ambiguous. The V and J ends lost 4 bases and 7 bases respectively, with 9 bases between them. The CDR3 is 12 residues long. Germline V CDR1 and CDR2: SGHDT, YYEEEE. CDR3 sequence reads: CASSVWRQPQHF. The CDR3 DNA is TGTGCCAGCAGCGTTTGGAGGCAGCCCCAGCATTTT.

The J gene is TRBJ2-1, the V gene TRBV10-1; D possibly corresponds to TRBD1 (6 bases). The germline CDR1 and CDR2 sequences are WNHNN and SYGVQD (reference sequence). V was pared by 5 bases and J by 8 bases, with 13 bases between. The CDR3 totals 13 residues. DNA for the CDR3: TGCGCCAGCAGTCGACAGGCCGGCGATGAGCAGTTCTTC. It translates to CASSRQAGDEQFF.

This chain joins TRBV5-4 and TRBJ1-2; 7 nucleotides match TRBD1. This CDR3 region has 14 residues. V lost 4 bases, J lost 4 bases, and 7 bases stayed unmatched. Germline V gene sequence: CDR1 SGHNT, CDR2 YYREEE (reference sequence). Here the CDR3 DNA reads TGTGCCAGCAGCGTAAGACAGGGTACCTATGGCTACACCTTC. It codes for CASSVRQGTYGYTF. The full variable domain, in which reference TRBV5-4 and TRBJ1-2 provide the parts outside the CDR3, is ETGVTQSPTHLIKTRGQQVTLRCSSQSGHNTVSWYQQALGQGPQFIFQYYREEENGRGNFPPRFSGLQFPNYSSELNVNALELDDSALYLCASSVRQGTYGYTFGSGTRLTVV.

V usage is TRBV5-6 and J usage is TRBJ1-3; 10 nucleotides line up with TRBD1. Germline CDR1 reads SGHDT; CDR2 reads YYEEEE. The trim removed 2 bases at V and 1 base at J, leaving 6 bases unmatched. The CDR3 spans 17 residues. CDR3 DNA: TGTGCCAGCAGCTTCCCGGACAGGGGGAGATCTGGAAACACCATATATTTT. Its protein product is CASSFPDRGRSGNTIYF.

This rearrangement joins TRBV7-9 to TRBJ2-5; TRBD2 matches 13 bases. Germline V gene sequence: CDR1 SEHNR, CDR2 FQNEAQ (reference sequence). The CDR3 runs to 15 residues. V shed 5 bases, J shed 2 bases, and the junction held 2 bases outside the gene matches. The CDR3 DNA follows: TGTGCCAGCAGCGAGGGACTAGCGGGACAAGAGACCCAGTACTTC. This encodes CASSEGLAGQETQYF.

The V call is TRBV19, the J call TRBJ2-7; TRBD1 agrees at 9 bases. The CDR3 loop spans 15 amino acids. From germline, CDR1 is LNHDA and CDR2 SQIVND (reference sequence). The J segment lost 0 bases and the V segment lost 3 bases, leaving 3 bases of the junction unmatched. CDR3 coding DNA: TGTGCCAGTAGTATCGGGACAGGGAGCTCCTACGAGCAGTACTTC. This codes for CASSIGTGSSYEQYF.

The rearrangement joins TRBV25-1 to TRBJ2-5, with 9 positions matching TRBD1. Looked up from germline, CDR1 is MGHDK and CDR2 is SYGVNS. The CDR3 runs 15 residues. Trimming cost V 5 bases and J 9 bases; bases outside gene matches: 13. The CDR3 DNA reads as TGTGCCAGCAGTCCCCAGGGACAGGGCCAGGGGGCCCAGTACTTC. It specifies CASSPQGQGQGAQYF.

This chain uses TRBV5-1 with TRBJ2-7; 12 positions match TRBD2. After removal of 0 bases from V and 9 bases from J, the junction contained 4 bases not matched to a gene. This CDR3 comprises 14 residues. Germline assignment: CDR1 SGHRS and CDR2 YFSETQ. The CDR3 sequence: CASSLGLAGDRQYF. Written as DNA, the CDR3 is TGCGCCAGCAGCTTGGGACTAGCGGGAGATAGGCAGTACTTC.

The rearrangement uses TRBV9 and TRBJ2-3, with D maybe TRBD2 (6 bases). The length of the CDR3 is 15 residues. Per germline, CDR1 SGDLS and CDR2 YYNGEE. The germline V and J ends were trimmed by 3 bases and 4 bases, with 15 bases remaining between them. CDR3 DNA: TGTGCCAGCAGCGGCGGGGCTTCCCCCCCAGATACGCAGTATTTT. Its protein is CASSGGASPPDTQYF.

This clone was counted a few times. The gene calls are TRBV18 and TRBJ1-1; D gene unclear. Germline assignment: CDR1 KGHSH and CDR2 LQKENI. V was pared by 8 bases and J by 1 base, with 11 bases between. The CDR3 has 13 amino acids. CDR3 in amino acids: CASRRRENTEAFF. The CDR3 DNA sequence: TGTGCCAGCCGAAGACGGGAGAACACTGAAGCTTTCTTT.

This chain uses TRBV4-1 with TRBJ2-3, with TRBD2 matching 9 bases. CDR3 length: 16 residues. Germline trimming cut 4 bases from V and 2 bases from J; bases unmatched to any gene: 7. Germline CDR1 reads MGHRA; CDR2 reads YSYEKL. The chain's CDR3 is CASSPTSGILTDTQYF. CDR3 nucleotide sequence: TGCGCCAGCAGCCCGACTAGCGGAATACTCACAGATACGCAGTATTTT.

V usage is TRBV7-6 and J usage is TRBJ1-3, with D unresolved. The CDR3 totals 17 residues. The V gene's germline CDR1 is SGHVS and CDR2 FNYEAQ. The V gene lost 2 bases and the J gene lost 0 bases, with 14 bases spanning the gap. As DNA, the CDR3 is TGTGCCAGCAGCTTATCTAATTTTCCGAGCTCTGGAAACACCATATATTTT. This sequence encodes CASSLSNFPSSGNTIYF.

The rearrangement uses TRBV11-3 and TRBJ2-2, with a weak D call TRBD1 (6 bases). The V end was cut by 4 bases, the J end by 8 bases, with 11 bases between. CDR1 SGHNT and CDR2 YENEEA come from the germline V gene. CDR3 size: 13 residues. Written as DNA, the CDR3 is TGTGCCAGCAGCTCCTCCGGGACAGGGGAGCTGTTTTTT. Translating it yields CASSSSGTGELFF.

The chain uses TRBV10-1 and TRBJ2-2; D might be TRBD1 (6 bases). Germline V gene data show CDR1 as WNHNN and CDR2 as SYGVQD (reference sequence). V lost 5 bases and J 0 bases, leaving 10 bases between the germline ends. The CDR3 sequence is 15 residues long. CDR3 DNA: TGCGCCAGCAGTACCGGGACATCGAACACCGGGGAGCTGTTTTTT. It codes for CASSTGTSNTGELFF.

The chain has TRBV19 and TRBJ2-3; 11 bases map to TRBD1. In germline, CDR1 is LNHDA, CDR2 SQIVND (reference sequence). V was pared by 5 bases and J by 4 bases, with 5 bases of the junction left unmatched. This CDR3 has 15 amino acids. CDR3 sequence reads: CASSPRTGGPDTQYF. As DNA, the CDR3 is TGTGCCAGTAGTCCCCGGACAGGGGGCCCAGATACGCAGTATTTT.

The rearrangement links TRBV15 to TRBJ2-1; 7 positions agree with TRBD2. The CDR3 covers 15 residues. After removal of 4 bases from V and 6 bases from J, the junction contained 9 bases not matched to a gene. Germline V gene lookup returns CDR1 LNHNV and CDR2 YYDKDF (reference sequence). The CDR3 loop reads CATSIMATSLNEQFF. CDR3 nucleotides: TGTGCCACCAGCATAATGGCGACTAGCCTCAATGAGCAGTTCTTC.

This rearrangement joins TRBV19 to TRBJ2-1; the match to TRBD2 covers 10 bases. Looked up from germline, CDR1 is LNHDA and CDR2 is SQIVND (reference sequence). The junction had 10 bases not matched to a gene; V was cut back by 3 bases and J by 5 bases. This CDR3 contains 17 residues. The CDR3 region is CASSMVAGGTFHNEQFF. The DNA of the CDR3 is TGTGCCAGTAGTATGGTAGCGGGGGGTACCTTCCACAATGAGCAGTTCTTC.

The chain is built from TRBV7-2 and TRBJ1-5; 8 positions agree with TRBD1. Germline V gene lookup returns CDR1 SGHTA and CDR2 FQGNSA. This CDR3 is built from 13 residues. V was clipped by 6 bases and J by 5 bases; unmatched bases: 3. DNA of the CDR3: TGTGCCAGCAGGGGACAGGTGGATCAGCCCCAGCATTTT. Translation gives CASRGQVDQPQHF.

This clone was seen only once. V usage is TRBV5-8 and J usage is TRBJ1-5; 7 nucleotides agree with TRBD1. The CDR3 length is 12 residues. Germline trimming cut 1 base from V and 9 bases from J; bases unmatched to any gene: 1. Per the germline V gene, CDR1 is SGHTS and CDR2 is YDEGEE. The CDR3 region is CASSLSGGPQHF. The CDR3, as DNA: TGTGCCAGCAGCTTGTCAGGGGGGCCCCAGCATTTT.